A single sample gave rise to the 2 T cell receptor beta chains below, sequenced in a study of T cell changes during pregnancy in multiple sclerosis. The repertoire was sequenced with immunoSEQ multiplex PCR; TCRdb's copy has only in-frame clones and lacks some. The sample lists about 69,000 clones, 85% to 95% occurring once. The sequencing here drew on peripheral blood, taken in the third trimester of pregnancy. Receptors originate from a female donor in good health, enrolled as a control in a pregnancy study.

J is TRBJ1-1 and V is TRBV5-8, with a possible D match to TRBD1 (5 bases). V shed 4 bases and J shed 4 bases, with 11 bases lying between them. The CDR3 is 13 amino acids. Germline-derived CDR1 and CDR2 are SGHTS and YDEGEE. The CDR3 loop is CASSLKGSTEAFF. In DNA form, the CDR3 reads TGTGCCAGCAGCCTTAAGGGGTCCACTGAAGCTTTCTTT.

This chain uses TRBV5-1 with TRBJ2-1, with TRBD2 as a possible D gene (5 bases). V shed 0 bases and J shed 8 bases, with 12 bases lying between them. Germline-derived CDR1 and CDR2 are SGHRS and YFSETQ. This CDR3 region has 14 residues. The CDR3 loop is CASSLGGDTDEQFF. The CDR3 nucleotides read TGCGCCAGCAGCTTGGGGGGAGATACGGATGAGCAGTTCTTC.